Each of the 32 T cell receptor beta chains below was sequenced from the same sample in a study of blood T cell repertoires in COVID-19. Method: immunoSEQ multiplex PCR; TCRdb's copy keeps in-frame clones and lacks some. The profile shows about 73,000 clones, 89% of them singletons. Sequencing was performed on peripheral blood. The receptor set was obtained from a man aged 80 or over with acute or convalescent COVID-19.

This sequence joins TRBV7-2 and TRBJ2-1; TRBD2 matches at 12 bases. CDR1 is SGHTA and CDR2 is FQGNSA in the germline V gene. The V segment lost 5 bases and the J segment 8 bases; nucleotides outside the gene matches: 7. This CDR3 contains 15 residues. The DNA of the CDR3 is TGTGCCAGCAGCCCGACTAGCGGGAGTCAAGATGAGCAGTTCTTC. Amino acid sequence: CASSPTSGSQDEQFF.

The chain couples TRBV5-1 to TRBJ2-3; maybe TRBD1 (6 bases). The germline CDR1 and CDR2 sequences are SGHRS and YFSETQ. The CDR3 covers 15 residues. Trimming stripped 3 bases from V and 3 bases from J, with 14 bases between. The CDR3 DNA reads as TGCGCCAGCAGCTGGTTGGGGCAGGGGACAGATACGCAGTATTTT. It is translated as CASSWLGQGTDTQYF.

This clone was observed a few times. At one end the junction does not follow the germline gene, possibly because of a read error. The chain is built from TRBV5-1 and TRBJ2-1; 11 nucleotides line up with TRBD2. This CDR3 is 16 amino acids long. Germline CDR1 is SGHRS and CDR2 is YFSETQ. The CDR3 region has the DNA TGCGCCAGCAGCGACCCTAGCGGGAGGTCCTTCAATGAGCAGTTCTTC. This codes for CASSDPSGRSFNEQFF.

The gene calls are TRBV7-9 and TRBJ2-7; D is unresolved. CDR3 length: 13 amino acids. Trimming stripped 1 base from V and 4 bases from J, with 8 bases between. Germline CDR1 reads SEHNR; CDR2 reads FQNEAQ (reference sequence). CDR3 amino acids: CASSLGRVYEQYF. Written as DNA, the CDR3 is TGTGCCAGCAGCTTAGGCCGAGTGTACGAGCAGTACTTC.

The chain couples TRBV6-5 to TRBJ2-7, with 9 bases identical to TRBD2. Germline V gene data show CDR1 as MNHEY and CDR2 as SVGAGI. The CDR3 has 13 amino acids. Trimming took 6 bases from V and 11 from J; bases not matched to a gene: 11. CDR3 nucleotide sequence: TGTGCCAGCAGCCCCCGGACAGGCGGGAGGGAGTACTTC. As protein: CASSPRTGGREYF.

V and J are TRBV20-1 and TRBJ2-1; 12 nucleotides line up with TRBD2. V lost 3 bases to trimming and J lost 9 bases; unmatched junction nucleotides: 9. CDR1 is DFQATT, CDR2 SNEGSKA, per germline (reference sequence). The CDR3 covers 15 residues. Here the CDR3 reads CSASRLAGGRSEQFF. The CDR3 nucleotides read TGCAGTGCTAGTCGCCTAGCGGGAGGGCGAAGTGAGCAGTTCTTC.

The CDR3, as DNA: TGTGCCAGCAGCTTAGCGAATGTCCCGGTTAGCACAGATACGCAGTATTTT. This encodes CASSLANVPVSTDTQYF. The chain joins TRBV7-9 to TRBJ2-3; D unresolved. Trimming took off 0 bases at V and 0 bases at J, with 13 bases between the two ends. The germline V gene encodes CDR1 SEHNR and CDR2 FQNEAQ (reference sequence). The length of the CDR3 is 17 residues.

The sample holds one count of this clone. This chain joins TRBV30 and TRBJ1-3, with D unresolved. V lost 8 bases to trimming and J lost 1 base, with 9 bases between them. CDR1 GTSNPN and CDR2 SVGIG come from the germline V gene (reference sequence). This CDR3 region has 12 residues. CDR3 DNA sequence: TGTGCCGTCAGTCCATCTGGAAACACCATATATTTT. It translates to CAVSPSGNTIYF.

The CDR3 DNA reads TGTGCCAGTAGCGTTGGACACCTGACCTCCCTCACCGAGCAGTACTTC. Encoded protein: CASSVGHLTSLTEQYF. The chain has TRBV19 and TRBJ2-7, with D perhaps matching TRBD1 (5 bases). Looked up from germline, CDR1 is LNHDA and CDR2 is SQIVND (reference sequence). The CDR3 contains 16 residues. Trimming cost V 6 bases and J 6 bases, with 24 bases left between them.

The rearrangement uses TRBV3-1 (or the pseudogene TRBV3-2) and TRBJ2-7; TRBD2 aligns across 12 bases. The CDR3 length is 17 residues. J gave up 2 bases and V 2 bases, and 7 bases lay outside the gene matches. Germline lookup yields CDR1 LGHDT and CDR2 YNNKEL (reference sequence). The CDR3 reads CASSQRPSGRGAYEQYF. In DNA form, the CDR3 reads TGTGCCAGCAGCCAAAGGCCTAGCGGGAGGGGCGCCTACGAGCAGTACTTC.

V and J are TRBV7-9 and TRBJ1-6; no clear D gene. With 5 bases removed from V and 0 bases from J, the gap between germline ends came to 14 bases. The CDR3 extends over 17 amino acids. Per germline, CDR1 SEHNR and CDR2 FQNEAQ (reference sequence). The CDR3 nucleotides read TGTGCCAGCAGCGTCTATAGCGCGAGCTCCTATAATTCACCCCTCCACTTT. Translating it yields CASSVYSASSYNSPLHF. Looking up the rest from reference TRBV7-9 and TRBJ1-6 gives the full variable domain: DTGVSQNPRHKITKRGQNVTFRCDPISEHNRLYWYRQTLGQGPEFLTYFQNEAQLEKSRLLSDRFSAERPKGSFSTLEIQRTEQGDSAMYLCASSVYSASSYNSPLHFGNGTRLTVT.

The gene calls are TRBV27 and TRBJ1-1, with a possible D match to TRBD1 (6 bases). This CDR3 has 13 amino acids. With 3 bases removed from V and 6 bases from J, the gap between germline ends came to 11 bases. The germline CDR1 and CDR2 sequences are MNHEY and SMNVEV (reference sequence). CDR3 protein: CASSFAGAAEAFF. The CDR3 DNA reads as TGTGCCAGCAGTTTTGCAGGGGCGGCTGAAGCTTTCTTT.

CDR3 nucleotides: TGTGCCAGCAGACAAACGGGGAGTGTCTACGAGCAGTACTTC. The encoded protein is CASRQTGSVYEQYF. This chain uses TRBV2 with TRBJ2-7, with TRBD2 as a possible D gene (5 bases). Germline CDR1 SNHLY, CDR2 FYNNEI. Trimming pared 6 bases from V and 3 bases from J, leaving 15 bases between. The CDR3 runs 14 residues.

The rearrangement joins TRBV15 to TRBJ2-1, with TRBD2 matching 8 bases. The ends lost 0 bases at V and 0 bases at J; junction bases unmatched: 4. Germline assignment: CDR1 LNHNV and CDR2 YYDKDF (reference sequence). The CDR3 consists of 17 residues. DNA of the CDR3: TGTGCCACCAGCAGAGAGCACCTAGCGGGCTCCTACAATGAGCAGTTCTTC. This sequence encodes CATSREHLAGSYNEQFF.

This chain connects TRBV18 to TRBJ1-1; D may be TRBD1 (5 bases). The CDR3 runs 13 residues. V was clipped by 2 bases and J by 1 base, with 5 bases between them. Looked up from germline, CDR1 is KGHSH and CDR2 is LQKENI. CDR3 coding DNA: TGTGCCAGCTCACCAAGGGGGAACACTGAAGCTTTCTTT. The encoded protein is CASSPRGNTEAFF.

The chain combines TRBV19 with TRBJ2-2; D is perhaps TRBD1 (5 bases). The germline gives CDR1 LNHDA, CDR2 SQIVND (reference sequence). The CDR3 contains 15 residues. The V end was cut by 1 base, the J end by 2 bases, with 8 bases between. The CDR3 DNA reads as TGTGCCAGTAGTATAGGACAGATCAACACCGGGGAGCTGTTTTTT. It codes for CASSIGQINTGELFF.

The chain uses TRBV27 and TRBJ1-5; the match to TRBD1 covers 9 bases. The CDR3 sequence is 15 residues long. Germline V gene sequence: CDR1 MNHEY, CDR2 SMNVEV (reference sequence). J lost 6 bases, V lost 5 bases, and 8 bases had no gene match. CDR3 residues: CASSTGQGWGQPQHF. For the CDR3, the DNA is TGTGCCAGCAGTACGGGACAGGGCTGGGGTCAGCCCCAGCATTTT.

The J gene is TRBJ2-7, the V gene TRBV2, with 8 bases lining up with TRBD1. CDR1 and CDR2 from the germline V gene are SNHLY and FYNNEI. The CDR3 has 16 residues. V was pared by 0 bases and J by 0 bases, with 4 bases of the junction left unmatched. The chain's CDR3 is CASSEARGQGSYEQYF. CDR3 sequence (DNA): TGTGCCAGCAGTGAAGCAAGAGGACAGGGCTCCTACGAGCAGTACTTC.

This chain joins TRBV2 and TRBJ2-1; 15 nucleotides match TRBD2. This CDR3 has 15 amino acids. CDR1 SNHLY and CDR2 FYNNEI come from the germline V gene. After removal of 7 bases from V and 9 bases from J, the junction contained 7 bases not matched to a gene. The CDR3 DNA reads as TGTGCCAGCAACCCCGGACTAGCGGGAGGGGGTGAGCAGTTCTTC. Its protein is CASNPGLAGGGEQFF.

The chain couples TRBV3-1 (or the pseudogene TRBV3-2) to TRBJ2-5; maybe TRBD1 (5 bases). The CDR3 spans 14 residues. CDR1 and CDR2 (germline): LGHDT, YNNKEL (reference sequence). V was cut by 8 bases and J by 5 bases, with 18 bases left in between. CDR3 loop: CASQKLGQSETQYF. DNA of the CDR3: TGTGCCAGCCAAAAACTGGGGCAAAGCGAGACCCAGTACTTC.

The J gene is TRBJ2-3, the V gene TRBV5-6; 12 positions agree with TRBD2. CDR1 is SGHDT and CDR2 is YYEEEE in the germline V gene. Trimming removed 5 bases from V and 1 base from J; junction bases left unmatched: 5. The CDR3 has 16 residues. The CDR3 coding sequence is TGTGCCAGCAGGTGGAGGACTAGCGGGGGCACAGATACGCAGTATTTT. It translates to CASRWRTSGGTDTQYF.

The chain has TRBV7-8 and TRBJ1-3, with 10 bases aligning to TRBD1. Germline CDR1 is SGHVS and CDR2 is FQNEAQ. This CDR3 region has 16 residues. V gave up 5 bases and J gave up 0 bases; unmatched junction bases: 4. In nucleotides, the CDR3 is TGTGCCAGCAGCCCTAGGACAGGGGGCTCTGGAAACACCATATATTTT. Its translation is CASSPRTGGSGNTIYF.

The J gene is TRBJ2-7, the V gene TRBV30; D is perhaps TRBD1 (6 bases). Germline V CDR1 and CDR2: GTSNPN, SVGIG (reference sequence). V was clipped by 5 bases and J by 5 bases, with 13 bases between them. The CDR3 loop spans 12 amino acids. The CDR3 nucleotides read TGTGCCTGGGGCAGACAGGCGAACGAGCAGTACTTC. This sequence encodes CAWGRQANEQYF. Full variable domain (missing parts from reference TRBV30 and TRBJ2-7): SQTIHQWPATLVQPVGSPLSLECTVEGTSNPNLYWYRQAAGRGLQLLFYSVGIGQISSEVPQNLSASRPQDRQFILSSKKLLLSDSGFYLCAWGRQANEQYFGPGTRLTVT.

This chain links TRBV5-1 with TRBJ2-7; TRBD1 matches at 7 bases. This CDR3 is 15 amino acids long. Trimming removed 0 bases from V and 7 bases from J; junction bases left unmatched: 10. Germline CDR1 is SGHRS and CDR2 is YFSETQ. CDR3: CASSLAGTAPGEQYF. DNA of the CDR3: TGCGCCAGCAGCTTGGCCGGGACAGCCCCTGGGGAGCAGTACTTC.

The CDR3 loop reads CASSHSGHNEQFF. Here the CDR3 DNA reads TGTGCCAGCAGCCACAGCGGGCACAATGAGCAGTTCTTC. This sequence joins TRBV11-3 and TRBJ2-1; D perhaps matches TRBD2 (6 bases). V was clipped by 5 bases and J by 5 bases, with 10 bases between them. This CDR3 has 13 amino acids. Germline V gene sequence: CDR1 SGHNT, CDR2 YENEEA.

This chain connects TRBV5-1 to TRBJ2-1; no firm D call. CDR1 and CDR2 from the germline V gene are SGHRS and YFSETQ. Trimming left V 0 bases short and J 7 bases short, with 8 bases between. There are 13 residues in the CDR3. CDR3 bases: TGCGCCAGCAGCTTGGATATGAGAAATGAGCAGTTCTTC. It encodes CASSLDMRNEQFF.

The chain uses TRBV3-1 (or the pseudogene TRBV3-2) and TRBJ2-1, with D uncertain. The CDR3 totals 12 residues. The V end was cut by 1 base, the J end by 10 bases, with 8 bases between. Germline V gives CDR1 LGHDT, CDR2 YNNKEL (reference sequence). Here the CDR3 reads CASSQGQREQFF. CDR3 coding DNA: TGTGCCAGCAGCCAAGGGCAGAGGGAGCAGTTCTTC.

The rearrangement joins TRBV19 to TRBJ1-5; possible D gene TRBD1, 6 bases. Trimming left V 3 bases short and J 0 bases short, with 15 bases between. The CDR3 has 17 residues. CDR1 LNHDA and CDR2 SQIVND come from the germline V gene (reference sequence). The CDR3 DNA follows: TGTGCCAGTAGTATGGGGGGGCAAGTCTATAGCAATCAGCCCCAGCATTTT. It codes for CASSMGGQVYSNQPQHF.

The chain joins TRBV19 to TRBJ2-2; 16 nucleotides agree with TRBD2. Germline values: CDR1 LNHDA, CDR2 SQIVND (reference sequence). The CDR3 spans 17 residues. V gave up 5 bases and J gave up 3 bases; unmatched junction bases: 3. CDR3 protein: CASSRGLAGGYTGELFF. The CDR3 region has the DNA TGTGCCAGTAGTCGGGGACTAGCGGGAGGGTACACCGGGGAGCTGTTTTTT.

The chain uses TRBV5-4 and TRBJ2-7; D is perhaps TRBD2 (7 bases). CDR1 is SGHNT, CDR2 YYREEE, per germline (reference sequence). The CDR3 runs 16 residues. V gave up 4 bases and J gave up 2 bases, with 19 bases separating them. The CDR3 nucleotides read TGTGCCAGCAGCCCCGCGGGGGCGGGGGCTACCTACGAGCAGTACTTC. Translation gives CASSPAGAGATYEQYF.

This clone was picked up one time. The CDR3 loop reads CAISTTPSGNTIYF. In DNA form, the CDR3 reads TGTGCCATCAGCACGACACCCTCTGGAAACACCATATATTTT. The rearrangement uses TRBV10-3 and TRBJ1-3; D is unclear. The CDR3 has 14 amino acids. V was trimmed by 6 bases and J by 0 bases, leaving 9 bases between them. CDR1 is ENHRY and CDR2 is SYGVKD in the germline V gene.

The V call is TRBV18, the J call TRBJ1-1; 7 nucleotides agree with TRBD1. From germline, CDR1 is KGHSH and CDR2 LQKENI. This CDR3 region has 14 residues. Germline trimming cut 5 bases from V and 2 bases from J; bases unmatched to any gene: 5. The CDR3 spells CASSSQGGNTEAFF. The CDR3, as DNA: TGTGCCAGCTCATCTCAGGGGGGTAACACTGAAGCTTTCTTT.